Included here is one T cell receptor beta chain sequence, with context. The cohort comprised adults aged about 18 to 100 years residing in 24 US areas. Allocation to cohorts depended on clinical history reported by the participants. In the authors' methods: Cell counts per sample came from amplifying reference gene primers. Assay used: immunoSEQ multiplex PCR; TCRdb lists only in-frame clones, some missing. The V and J calls and clone size were taken over from that table, and D and trimming were inferred from the DNA. The sample includes approximately 160,000 clones, 80% to 85% of them seen just once. These data are taken from a study of blood T cell repertoires in COVID-19. The length of the CDR3 is 13 residues. Germline-derived CDR1 and CDR2 are MNHEY and SMNVEV (reference sequence). V was pared by 6 bases and J by 6 bases, with 6 bases of the junction left unmatched.

The chain recombines TRBV27 with TRBJ1-2; 8 nucleotides line up with TRBD1. The clonotype was recovered from a woman aged 50 to 65 who had recovered from COVID-19. The sample taken for sequencing was PBMCs or T cells enriched from blood (not recorded which). CDR3 DNA: TGTGCCAGCAGAAGAACAGGGGGGGATGGCTACACCTTC. This codes for CASRRTGGDGYTF.